This TCR beta chain derives from a study of pediatric ulcerative colitis. The study, taken as a whole, reports: Ulcerative colitis patients shared more blood-rectal clones than controls. Rectal repertoires separated controls, mild-moderate and acute severe colitis. Rectal pinch biopsies may have included blood-derived T cells, especially in patients with overt colitis.

One to two pinch biopsies were taken from the rectum during colonoscopy. Ulcerative colitis patients received no immunosuppressive medication before the diagnostic colonoscopy. This clone qualifies as medium-sized (0.01 to 0.1%). Its target is not known. The CDR3 is 13 amino acids. The germline gives CDR1 MDHEN, CDR2 SYDVKM. V was pared by 4 bases and J by 3 bases, with 9 bases between. Using immunoSEQ multiplex PCR, the repertoire was profiled, and TCRdb retains in-frame clones only, with some absent. This sample has about 36,000 clones, with around 78% found just once. This sequence was found in a boy aged 5-17 years with moderate ulcerative colitis. This rearrangement joins TRBV28 to TRBJ2-5; D possibly corresponds to TRBD2 (5 bases). The sample comprised gut tissue. The CDR3 reads CASSSLLEETQYF. CDR3 DNA: TGTGCCAGCAGTTCCCTACTAGAAGAGACCCAGTACTTC.